Listed below are T cell receptor beta chains from one sample, sequenced in a study of control samples from healthy donors and cancer patients. The repertoire was sequenced with immunoSEQ multiplex PCR; TCRdb's copy has only in-frame clones and lacks some. The sample contains about 170,000 clones, 91% of which appear only once. The sequenced sample was blood. The receptors originated from a woman aged 30 to 39 in good health. CDR3s include the opening cysteine and the closing phenylalanine or tryptophan. D genes are given only for firm matches. Expanded clones get a size class; other rows say once, few or many, or leave the size out.

D	J	V	size	CDR3	DNA
-	TRBJ1-1	TRBV21-1	few	CASSKAQDATEAFF	TGTGCCAGCAGCAAAGCTCAGGACGCGACTGAAGCTTTCTTT
-	TRBJ2-5	TRBV7-9	-	CASSRDSQETQYF	TGTGCCAGCAGTCGGGACTCCCAAGAGACCCAGTACTTC
TRBD1	TRBJ1-3	TRBV19	many	CASSGTGDGNTIYF	TGTGCCAGCTCCGGGACAGGGGATGGAAACACCATATATTTT
-	TRBJ1-6	TRBV10-2	-	CASRNRVSPLHF	TGCGCCAGCAGAAACAGGGTTTCACCCCTCCACTTT
TRBD1	TRBJ2-7	TRBV19	-	CASSPGTGRNYEQYF	TGTGCCAGTAGTCCCGGGACAGGGAGAAACTACGAGCAGTACTTC
-	TRBJ1-2	TRBV6-6	once	CASSPDGANYGYTF	TGTGCCAGCAGCCCGGACGGAGCTAACTATGGCTACACCTTC
TRBD2	TRBJ2-5	TRBV5-6	-	CASSLLAGGPETQYF	TGTGCCAGCAGCTTGCTAGCGGGGGGGCCAGAGACCCAGTACTTC
-	TRBJ2-1	TRBV25-1	-	CASSDGRSPSYNEQFF	TGTGCCAGCAGTGATGGGCGGAGCCCCTCCTACAATGAGCAGTTCTTC
TRBD1	TRBJ2-7	TRBV6-1	-	CASSEPGQGGYEQYF	TGTGCCAGCAGTGAACCGGGACAGGGGGGGTACGAGCAGTACTTC
-	TRBJ2-1	TRBV27	-	CASSFVGSNEQFF	TGTGCCAGCAGTTTCGTGGGCAGCAATGAGCAGTTCTTC
TRBD2	TRBJ2-7	TRBV5-6	-	CASSNGLAASYEQYF	TGTGCCAGCAGCAACGGACTAGCGGCCTCCTACGAGCAGTACTTC
-	TRBJ2-1	TRBV29-1	-	CSALRDHNEQFF	TGCAGCGCCCTCCGGGACCACAATGAGCAGTTCTTC
-	TRBJ2-5	TRBV25-1	-	CASSDLETQYF	TGTGCCAGCAGTGATTTGGAGACCCAGTACTTC
TRBD1	TRBJ2-5	TRBV15	-	CATSRDRQGQETQYF	TGTGCCACCAGCAGAGACCGACAGGGCCAAGAGACCCAGTACTTC
TRBD2	TRBJ2-7	TRBV28	-	CASTGGPYEQYF	TGTGCCAGCACGGGAGGGCCGTACGAGCAGTACTTC
TRBD1	TRBJ1-1	TRBV6-2/TRBV6-3	-	CASSTGQGWGTEAFF	TGTGCCAGCAGTACCGGACAGGGTTGGGGCACTGAAGCTTTCTTT
-	TRBJ1-5	TRBV2	-	CASSGGYSNQPQHF	TGTGCCAGCAGTGGGGGATATAGCAATCAGCCCCAGCATTTT
-	TRBJ1-1	TRBV5-6	-	CASSLRAEAFF	TGTGCCAGCAGCTTAAGGGCTGAAGCTTTCTTT